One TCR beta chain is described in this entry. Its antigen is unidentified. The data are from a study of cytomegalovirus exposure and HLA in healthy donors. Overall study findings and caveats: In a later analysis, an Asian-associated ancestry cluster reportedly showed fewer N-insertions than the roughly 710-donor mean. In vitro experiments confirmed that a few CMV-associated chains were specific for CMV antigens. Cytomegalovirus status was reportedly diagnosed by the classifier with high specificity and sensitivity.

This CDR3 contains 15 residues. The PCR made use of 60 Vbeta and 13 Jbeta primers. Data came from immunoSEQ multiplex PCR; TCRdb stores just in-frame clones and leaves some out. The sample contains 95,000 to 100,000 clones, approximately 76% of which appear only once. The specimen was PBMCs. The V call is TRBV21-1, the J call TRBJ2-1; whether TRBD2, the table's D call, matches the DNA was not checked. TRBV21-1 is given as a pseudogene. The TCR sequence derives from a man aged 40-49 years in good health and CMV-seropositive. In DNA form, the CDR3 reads TGTGCCAGCAGCACACTTACCGGGACCCGGGGGGAGCAGTTCTTC. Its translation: CASSTLTGTRGEQFF.